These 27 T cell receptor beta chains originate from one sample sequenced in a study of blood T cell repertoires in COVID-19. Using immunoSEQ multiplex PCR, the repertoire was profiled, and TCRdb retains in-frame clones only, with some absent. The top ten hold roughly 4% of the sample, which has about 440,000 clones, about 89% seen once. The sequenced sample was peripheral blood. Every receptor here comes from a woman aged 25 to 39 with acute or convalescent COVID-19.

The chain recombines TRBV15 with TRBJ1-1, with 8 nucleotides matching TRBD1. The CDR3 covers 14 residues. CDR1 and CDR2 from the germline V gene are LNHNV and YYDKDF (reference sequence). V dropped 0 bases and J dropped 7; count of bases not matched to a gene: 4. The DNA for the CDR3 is TGTGCCACCAGCAGAGATCGGGACAGGAGTGAAGCTTTCTTT. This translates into CATSRDRDRSEAFF. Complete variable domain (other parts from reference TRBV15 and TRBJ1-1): DAMVIQNPRYQVTQFGKPVTLSCSQTLNHNVMYWYQQKSSQAPKLLFHYYDKDFNNEADTPDNFQSRRPNTSFCFLDIRSPGLGDTAMYLCATSRDRDRSEAFFGQGTRLTVV.

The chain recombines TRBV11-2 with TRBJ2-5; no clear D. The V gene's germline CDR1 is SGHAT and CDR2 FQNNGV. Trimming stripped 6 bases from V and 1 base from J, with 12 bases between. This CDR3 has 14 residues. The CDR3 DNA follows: TGTGCCAGCAGACCCACCAGGCCCCAAGAGACCCAGTACTTC. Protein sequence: CASRPTRPQETQYF.

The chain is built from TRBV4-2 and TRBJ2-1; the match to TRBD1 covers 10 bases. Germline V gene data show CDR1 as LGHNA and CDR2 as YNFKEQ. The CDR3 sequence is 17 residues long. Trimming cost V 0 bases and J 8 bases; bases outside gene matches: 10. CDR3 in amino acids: CASSQDLGTGASDEQFF. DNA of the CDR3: TGTGCCAGCAGCCAAGATTTGGGGACAGGGGCATCTGATGAGCAGTTCTTC.

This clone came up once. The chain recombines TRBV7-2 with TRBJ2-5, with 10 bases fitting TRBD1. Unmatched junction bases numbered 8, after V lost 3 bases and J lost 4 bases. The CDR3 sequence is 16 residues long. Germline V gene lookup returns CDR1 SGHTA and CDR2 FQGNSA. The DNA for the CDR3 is TGTGCCAGCAGCTTCGTTTGGACAGGGGGAGCAGAGACCCAGTACTTC. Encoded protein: CASSFVWTGGAETQYF.

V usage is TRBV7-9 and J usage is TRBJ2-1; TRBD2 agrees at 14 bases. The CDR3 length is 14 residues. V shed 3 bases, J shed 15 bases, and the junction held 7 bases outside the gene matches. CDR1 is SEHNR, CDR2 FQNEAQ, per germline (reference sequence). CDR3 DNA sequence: TGTGCCAGCAGCTTCGCGACTAGCGGGGGGGCGTGGTTCTTC. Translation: CASSFATSGGAWFF.

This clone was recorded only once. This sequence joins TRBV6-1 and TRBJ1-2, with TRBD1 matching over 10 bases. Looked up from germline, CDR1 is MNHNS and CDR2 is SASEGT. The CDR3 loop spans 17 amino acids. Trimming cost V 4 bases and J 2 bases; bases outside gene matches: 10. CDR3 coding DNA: TGTGCCAGCAGTGGGACCGGACAGGGGGACTTCAACTATGGCTACACCTTC. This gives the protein CASSGTGQGDFNYGYTF.

CDR3 protein: CATSRDYPGSGNTIYF. CDR3 DNA: TGTGCCACCAGCAGAGATTACCCGGGCTCTGGAAACACCATATATTTT. The chain combines TRBV15 with TRBJ1-3; D not resolved. The CDR3 runs to 16 residues. Trimming removed 0 bases from V and 0 bases from J, with 9 bases in between. Germline values: CDR1 LNHNV, CDR2 YYDKDF (reference sequence).

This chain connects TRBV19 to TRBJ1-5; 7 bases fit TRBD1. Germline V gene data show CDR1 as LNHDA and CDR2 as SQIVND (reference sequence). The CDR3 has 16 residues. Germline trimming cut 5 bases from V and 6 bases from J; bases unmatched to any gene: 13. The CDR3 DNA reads TGTGCCAGTAGTTACACCAACAGGGGCAGGGGTCAGCCCCAGCATTTT. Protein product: CASSYTNRGRGQPQHF.

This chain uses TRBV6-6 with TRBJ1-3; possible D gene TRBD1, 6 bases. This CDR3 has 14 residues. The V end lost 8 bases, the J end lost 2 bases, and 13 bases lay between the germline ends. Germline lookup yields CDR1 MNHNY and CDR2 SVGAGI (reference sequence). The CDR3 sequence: CASQTGQTGNTIYF. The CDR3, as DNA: TGTGCCAGCCAAACGGGACAAACTGGAAACACCATATATTTT.

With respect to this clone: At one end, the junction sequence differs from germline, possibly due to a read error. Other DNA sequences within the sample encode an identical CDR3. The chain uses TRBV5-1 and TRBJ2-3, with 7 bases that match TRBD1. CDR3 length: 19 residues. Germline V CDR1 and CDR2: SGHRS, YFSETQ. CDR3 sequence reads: CASSLGTDEYDPSTDTQYF. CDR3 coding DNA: TGCGCTAGCAGCTTAGGGACAGACGAATATGACCCTAGCACAGATACGCAGTATTTT.

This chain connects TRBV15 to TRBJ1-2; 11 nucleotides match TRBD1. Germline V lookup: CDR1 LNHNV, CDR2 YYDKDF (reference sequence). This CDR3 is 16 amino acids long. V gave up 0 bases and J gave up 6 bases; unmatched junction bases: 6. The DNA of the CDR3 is TGTGCCACCAGCAGAGATGGGACAGGGGGGGCGGATGGCTACACCTTC. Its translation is CATSRDGTGGADGYTF. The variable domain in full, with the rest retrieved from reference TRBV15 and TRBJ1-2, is DAMVIQNPRYQVTQFGKPVTLSCSQTLNHNVMYWYQQKSSQAPKLLFHYYDKDFNNEADTPDNFQSRRPNTSFCFLDIRSPGLGDTAMYLCATSRDGTGGADGYTFGSGTRLTVV.

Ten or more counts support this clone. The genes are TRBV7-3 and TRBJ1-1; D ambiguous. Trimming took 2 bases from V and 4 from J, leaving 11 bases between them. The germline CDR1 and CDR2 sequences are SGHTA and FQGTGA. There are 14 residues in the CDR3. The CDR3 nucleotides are TGTGCCAGCAGCTTATCAAGCGGGAGCACTGAAGCTTTCTTT. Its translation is CASSLSSGSTEAFF.

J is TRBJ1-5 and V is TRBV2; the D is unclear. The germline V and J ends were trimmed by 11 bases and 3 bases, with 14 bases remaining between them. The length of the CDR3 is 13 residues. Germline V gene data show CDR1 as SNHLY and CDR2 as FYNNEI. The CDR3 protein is CAAGRDINQPQHF. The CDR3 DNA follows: TGTGCCGCAGGCCGCGATATCAATCAGCCCCAGCATTTT.

CDR3 coding DNA: TGTGCCAGCACGGGGGGCTCTACAGAGACCCAGTACTTC. Translated, it gives CASTGGSTETQYF. This chain uses TRBV2 with TRBJ2-5, with D perhaps TRBD2 (7 bases). CDR1 is SNHLY, CDR2 FYNNEI, per germline. CDR3 length equals 13 residues. The ends were cut back, 7 bases at V and 4 bases at J, with 13 bases in the middle.

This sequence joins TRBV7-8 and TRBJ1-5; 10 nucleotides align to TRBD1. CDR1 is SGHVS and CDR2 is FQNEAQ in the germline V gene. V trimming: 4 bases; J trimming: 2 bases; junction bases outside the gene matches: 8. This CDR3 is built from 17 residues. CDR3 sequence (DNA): TGTGCCAGCAGCTGGTCCGGCGGGACAGGGGGCAATCAGCCCCAGCATTTT. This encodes CASSWSGGTGGNQPQHF.

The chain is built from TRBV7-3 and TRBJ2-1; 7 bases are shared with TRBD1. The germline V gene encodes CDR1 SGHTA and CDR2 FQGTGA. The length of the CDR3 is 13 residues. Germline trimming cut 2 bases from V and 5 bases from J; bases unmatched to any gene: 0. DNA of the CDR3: TGTGCCAGCAGCTTAGACAGGGACAATGAGCAGTTCTTC. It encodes CASSLDRDNEQFF. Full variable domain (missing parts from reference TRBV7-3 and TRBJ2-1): GAGVSQTPSNKVTEKGKYVELRCDPISGHTALYWYRQSLGQGPEFLIYFQGTGAADDSGLPNDRFFAVRPEGSVSTLKIQRTERGDSAVYLCASSLDRDNEQFFGPGTRLTVL.

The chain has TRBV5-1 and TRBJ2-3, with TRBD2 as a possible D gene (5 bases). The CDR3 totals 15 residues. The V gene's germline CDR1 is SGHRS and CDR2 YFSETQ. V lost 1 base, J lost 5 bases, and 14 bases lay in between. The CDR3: CASSLRGLSGDTQYF. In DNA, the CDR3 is TGCGCCAGCAGCTTGAGAGGACTCTCGGGAGATACGCAGTATTTT.

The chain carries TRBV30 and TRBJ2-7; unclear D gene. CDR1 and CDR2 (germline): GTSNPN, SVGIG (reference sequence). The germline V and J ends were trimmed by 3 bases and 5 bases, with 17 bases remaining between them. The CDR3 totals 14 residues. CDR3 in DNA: TGTGCCTGGAGCCCTCGAGTAAAAATCCACGAGCAGTACTTC. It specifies CAWSPRVKIHEQYF.

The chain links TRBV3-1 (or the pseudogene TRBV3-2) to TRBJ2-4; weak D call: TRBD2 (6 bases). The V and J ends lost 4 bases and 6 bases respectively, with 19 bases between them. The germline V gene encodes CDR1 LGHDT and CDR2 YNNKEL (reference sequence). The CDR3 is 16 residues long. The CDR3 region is CASSRSGSGAVNIQYF. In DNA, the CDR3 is TGTGCCAGCAGCCGGTCGGGTTCGGGAGCGGTAAACATTCAGTACTTC.

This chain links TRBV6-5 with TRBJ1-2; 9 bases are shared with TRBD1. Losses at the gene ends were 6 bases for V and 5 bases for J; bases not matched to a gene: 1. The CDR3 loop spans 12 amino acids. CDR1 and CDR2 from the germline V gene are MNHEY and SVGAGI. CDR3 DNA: TGTGCCAGCAGGGACAGGGGTTATGGCTACACCTTC. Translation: CASRDRGYGYTF.

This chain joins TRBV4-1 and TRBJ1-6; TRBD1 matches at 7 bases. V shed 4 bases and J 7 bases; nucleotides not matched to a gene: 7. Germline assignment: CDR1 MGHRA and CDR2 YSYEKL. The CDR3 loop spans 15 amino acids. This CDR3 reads CASSPYGTENSPLHF. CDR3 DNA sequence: TGCGCCAGCAGCCCATACGGGACAGAGAATTCACCCCTCCACTTT.

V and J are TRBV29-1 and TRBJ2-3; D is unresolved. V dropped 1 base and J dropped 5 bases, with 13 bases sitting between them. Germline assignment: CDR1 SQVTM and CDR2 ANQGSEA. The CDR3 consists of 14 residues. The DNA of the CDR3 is TGCAGCGTTGAAGGGTACAGTCTTGGAGATACGCAGTATTTT. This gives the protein CSVEGYSLGDTQYF.

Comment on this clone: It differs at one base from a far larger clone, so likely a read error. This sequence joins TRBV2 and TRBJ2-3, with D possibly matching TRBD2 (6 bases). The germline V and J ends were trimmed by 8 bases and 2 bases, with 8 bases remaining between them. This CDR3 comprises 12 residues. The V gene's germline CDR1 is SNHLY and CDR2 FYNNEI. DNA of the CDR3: TGTGCCAGCGGGGGGACCACAGATACGCAGTATTTT. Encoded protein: CASGGTTDTQYF.

In DNA form, the CDR3 reads TGTGCCAGCAGCTCAAACAGGGGATCCTACAATGAGCAGTTCTTC. It specifies CASSSNRGSYNEQFF. This sequence joins TRBV3-1 (or the pseudogene TRBV3-2) and TRBJ2-1; 7 nucleotides match TRBD1. The germline V gene has CDR1 LGHDT and CDR2 YNNKEL (reference sequence). Trimming cost V 5 bases and J 1 base; bases outside gene matches: 5. The length of the CDR3 is 15 residues.

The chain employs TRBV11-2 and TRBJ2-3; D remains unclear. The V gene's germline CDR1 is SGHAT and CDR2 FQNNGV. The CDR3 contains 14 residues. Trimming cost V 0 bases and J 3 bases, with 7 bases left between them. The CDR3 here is CASSLEFSTDTQYF. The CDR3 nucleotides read TGTGCCAGCAGCTTAGAATTTTCTACAGATACGCAGTATTTT.

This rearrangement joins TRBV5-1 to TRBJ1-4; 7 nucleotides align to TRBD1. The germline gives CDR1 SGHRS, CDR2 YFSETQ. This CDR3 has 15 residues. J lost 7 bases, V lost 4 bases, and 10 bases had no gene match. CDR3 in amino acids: CASSRTGAGVEKLFF. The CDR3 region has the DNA TGCGCCAGCAGCCGGACAGGCGCCGGGGTTGAAAAACTGTTTTTT.

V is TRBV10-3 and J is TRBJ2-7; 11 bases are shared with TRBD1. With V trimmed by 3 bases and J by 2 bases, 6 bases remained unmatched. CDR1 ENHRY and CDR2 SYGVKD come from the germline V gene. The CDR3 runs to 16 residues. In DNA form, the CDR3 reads TGTGCCATCAGTGAATCCGGGACAGGGGGAGCCTACGAGCAGTACTTC. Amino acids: CAISESGTGGAYEQYF.